The rows below give T cell receptor beta chains drawn from one sample of a study of beta chain features in type 1 diabetes. TCRdb keeps only in-frame clones here, not all; method: immunoSEQ multiplex PCR. The top ten clones hold around 0.018% of a sample with roughly 260,000 clones, 9.5% to 13% of them seen once. The source material was naive CD4+ T cells from blood. The receptors here all came from a man aged 30 to 39 with type 1 diabetes. Both conserved end residues are part of each CDR3. D genes are given only for firm matches. Clone size is not always given. Where it is, it says once, few, many or a class for expanded clones.

d_gene,j_gene,abundance,v_gene,CDR3aa,CDR3nt
.,TRBJ2-5,.,TRBV5-1,CASSFKLEGTQYF,TGCGCCAGCAGCTTTAAGCTAGAAGGGACCCAGTACTTC
.,TRBJ1-6,.,TRBV9,CASSVGGQQSSPLHF,TGTGCCAGCAGCGTAGGAGGACAGCAGAGTTCACCCCTCCACTTT
.,TRBJ1-3,.,TRBV6-5,CAARQDISGNTIYF,TGTGCCGCACGACAGGACATCTCTGGAAACACCATATATTTT
TRBD2,TRBJ2-1,few,TRBV9,CASSRTSGGFLRSDEQFF,TGTGCCAGCAGTAGGACTAGCGGGGGATTTCTTAGAAGTGATGAGCAGTTCTTC
TRBD1,TRBJ2-2,.,TRBV6-4,CASSVTGGTGELFF,TGTGCCAGCAGTGTCACAGGGGGTACCGGGGAGCTGTTTTTT
TRBD2,TRBJ2-3,few,TRBV7-9,CASRHVPPSGGTDTQYF,TGTGCCAGCAGGCACGTGCCCCCTAGCGGGGGCACAGATACGCAGTATTTT
.,TRBJ2-2,.,TRBV19,CASRARANTGELFF,TGTGCCAGTAGAGCGAGAGCTAACACCGGGGAGCTGTTTTTT
.,TRBJ1-2,few,TRBV5-4,CASSREEDYGYTF,TGTGCCAGCAGCAGGGAGGAGGACTATGGCTACACCTTC
TRBD2,TRBJ2-3,few,TRBV9,CASSNSGDSTDTQYF,TGTGCCAGCAGCAATAGCGGGGATAGCACAGATACGCAGTATTTT
TRBD2,TRBJ2-3,few,TRBV7-9,CASSPRTSGETDTQYF,TGTGCCAGCAGCCCACGGACTAGCGGGGAGACAGATACGCAGTATTTT
.,TRBJ1-1,few,TRBV5-6,CASSLGAGKGTEAFF,TGTGCCAGCAGCTTGGGAGCAGGGAAGGGCACTGAAGCTTTCTTT
.,TRBJ2-3,few,TRBV27,CASSSAADTQYF,TGTGCCAGCAGTTCGGCGGCAGATACGCAGTATTTT
TRBD1,TRBJ1-6,few,TRBV29-1,CSVAGTENSPLHF,TGCAGCGTTGCGGGGACAGAGAATTCACCCCTCCACTTT
TRBD1,TRBJ1-1,.,TRBV7-3,CASSLGQLTEAFF,TGTGCCAGCAGCCTGGGACAGCTCACTGAAGCTTTCTTT
.,TRBJ1-5,.,TRBV2,CASSELELEYSGQPQHF,TGTGCCAGCAGTGAATTGGAATTAGAATATAGCGGCCAGCCCCAGCATTTT